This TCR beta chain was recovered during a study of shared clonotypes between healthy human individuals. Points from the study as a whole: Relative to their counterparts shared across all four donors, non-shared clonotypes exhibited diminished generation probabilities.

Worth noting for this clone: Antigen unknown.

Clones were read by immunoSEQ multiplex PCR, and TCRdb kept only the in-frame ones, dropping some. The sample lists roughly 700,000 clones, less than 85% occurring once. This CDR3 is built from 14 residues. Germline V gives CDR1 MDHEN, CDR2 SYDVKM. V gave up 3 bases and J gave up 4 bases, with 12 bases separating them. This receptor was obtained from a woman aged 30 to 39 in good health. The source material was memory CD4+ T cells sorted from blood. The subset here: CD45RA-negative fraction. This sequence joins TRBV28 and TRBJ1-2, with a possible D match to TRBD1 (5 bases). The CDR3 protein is CASSLSGNRYGYTF. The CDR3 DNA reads TGTGCCAGCAGTTTGTCAGGGAACCGCTATGGCTACACCTTC.